This T cell receptor (beta chain) was captured by sequencing in a study of T cells after yellow fever vaccination. One entry per CDR3 protein results from TCRdb running MiXCR on the 5' RACE reads. This table holds about 340,000 distinct CDR3 sequences, 3% to 4.5% found once. This clonotype was seen only a few times. The CDR3 length is 16 residues. V shed 6 bases and J 4 bases; nucleotides not matched to a gene: 14. Germline V gene data show CDR1 as MGHRA and CDR2 as YSYEKL. The material sequenced was PBMCs, taken 5 days after the yellow fever booster vaccination. This clonotype was obtained from a man in his late teens or twenties who received the YFV17D yellow fever vaccine. V usage is TRBV4-1 and J usage is TRBJ2-5; 7 bases fit TRBD1. Here the CDR3 DNA reads TGCGCCAGCAGTCCTCAAGGGGGACAGCGCCCAGAGACCCAGTACTTC. Encoded protein: CASSPQGGQRPETQYF.